The 21 T cell receptor beta chains reported below all come from one sample, sequenced in a study of T cells in localized non-small cell lung cancer. The assay was immunoSEQ multiplex PCR, and TCRdb's table has in-frame clones only and misses some. This sample has roughly 38,000 clones; roughly 86% occur once, and the top ten carry 3% to 4.5%. The source material was peripheral blood, sampled before any cancer treatment. The receptors here all came from a man aged 18 to 49 with stage I lung adenocarcinoma.

The chain recombines TRBV5-1 with TRBJ1-2, with 10 bases matching TRBD1. V shed 4 bases, J shed 2 bases, and the junction held 2 bases outside the gene matches. Germline assignment: CDR1 SGHRS and CDR2 YFSETQ. This CDR3 has 14 residues. CDR3 nucleotides: TGCGCCAGCAGCCAGACAGGGGGCAACTATGGCTACACCTTC. It codes for CASSQTGGNYGYTF. The entire variable domain, with the rest obtained from reference TRBV5-1 and TRBJ1-2, is as follows: KAGVTQTPRYLIKTRGQQVTLSCSPISGHRSVSWYQQTPGQGLQFLFEYFSETQRNKGNFPGRFSGRQFSNSRSEMNVSTLELGDSALYLCASSQTGGNYGYTFGSGTRLTVV.

The gene calls are TRBV7-9 and TRBJ2-2, with D maybe TRBD2 (6 bases). Germline assignment: CDR1 SEHNR and CDR2 FQNEAQ (reference sequence). The ends were cut back, 3 bases at V and 3 bases at J, with 11 bases in the middle. This CDR3 comprises 15 residues. As DNA, the CDR3 is TGTGCCAGCAGCTTGGCGGGGACCTACACCGGGGAGCTGTTTTTT. It yields the protein CASSLAGTYTGELFF.

The chain employs TRBV4-3 and TRBJ2-7; tentative D call: TRBD2 (6 bases). The CDR3 has 15 amino acids. Germline V CDR1 and CDR2: LGHNA, YSLEER. Trimming took 3 bases from V and 2 from J, leaving 14 bases between them. The CDR3 is CASSQQNTGAYEQYF. The CDR3 DNA follows: TGCGCCAGCAGCCAGCAGAACACGGGGGCCTACGAGCAGTACTTC.

CDR3 DNA sequence: TGTGCCATCAGTGAGTCCAGGGGGTCCTATGGCTACACCTTC. It is translated as CAISESRGSYGYTF. The rearrangement joins TRBV10-3 to TRBJ1-2, with 7 bases fitting TRBD1. J lost 4 bases, V lost 0 bases, and 2 bases had no gene match. The CDR3 is 14 amino acids. CDR1 ENHRY and CDR2 SYGVKD come from the germline V gene.

The J gene is TRBJ1-6, the V gene TRBV7-2; no definite D call. Germline V CDR1 and CDR2: SGHTA, FQGNSA. There are 14 residues in the CDR3. Trimming shortened V by 3 bases and J by 6 bases, and 9 bases separated the two germline ends. The CDR3 nucleotides are TGTGCCAGCAGCTTGGGTCAAACTAATTCACCCCTCCACTTT. It codes for CASSLGQTNSPLHF. Based on the CDR3 plus reference TRBV7-2 and TRBJ1-6, the full variable domain is GAGVSQSPSNKVTEKGKDVELRCDPISGHTALYWYRQSLGQGLEFLIYFQGNSAPDKSGLPSDRFSAERTGGSVSTLTIQRTQQEDSAVYLCASSLGQTNSPLHFGNGTRLTVT.

This chain connects TRBV7-9 to TRBJ1-1, with 7 bases identical to TRBD1. V lost 1 base to trimming and J lost 2 bases; unmatched junction nucleotides: 13. The V gene's germline CDR1 is SEHNR and CDR2 FQNEAQ (reference sequence). The CDR3 totals 18 residues. DNA of the CDR3: TGTGCCAGCAGCTTAGGATATGGCAGGGGGTCTAATAACACTGAAGCTTTCTTT. As protein: CASSLGYGRGSNNTEAFF.

This chain joins TRBV5-1 and TRBJ2-7; no reliable D call. The CDR3 is 14 residues long. Germline V lookup: CDR1 SGHRS, CDR2 YFSETQ. The V end was cut by 0 bases, the J end by 1 base, with 8 bases between. CDR3 coding DNA: TGCGCCAGCAGCTTGGATACACCATCCTACGAGCAGTACTTC. Translating gives CASSLDTPSYEQYF.

The gene calls are TRBV7-9 and TRBJ2-5, with a possible D match to TRBD2 (5 bases). Trimming left V 5 bases short and J 5 bases short, with 24 bases between. This CDR3 is 17 amino acids long. Germline V gives CDR1 SEHNR, CDR2 FQNEAQ (reference sequence). The DNA of the CDR3 is TGTGCCAGCAGCCCGCCAGGTGGGCCTAGCTCACTGGAGACCCAGTACTTC. Translation: CASSPPGGPSSLETQYF.

The chain combines TRBV7-7 with TRBJ2-2; 7 positions match TRBD1. The germline gives CDR1 SSHAT, CDR2 FNYEAQ (reference sequence). The CDR3 has 15 residues. J gave up 7 bases and V 5 bases, and 10 bases lay outside the gene matches. The CDR3 DNA reads as TGTGCCAGCAGCCCGGAGACAGGGCGGAACGGGGAGCTGTTTTTT. Amino acids: CASSPETGRNGELFF.

The J gene is TRBJ2-1, the V gene TRBV4-2; 7 bases are a match to TRBD1. The CDR3 consists of 15 residues. Trimming at V came to 0 bases and at J to 5 bases, leaving 4 bases not matched to a gene. Germline-derived CDR1 and CDR2 are LGHNA and YNFKEQ. CDR3 nucleotides: TGTGCCAGCAGCCAAGACCTGACAGGGAACAATGAGCAGTTCTTC. Residues: CASSQDLTGNNEQFF.

V is TRBV27 and J is TRBJ1-6; 8 bases are a match to TRBD1. The germline gives CDR1 MNHEY, CDR2 SMNVEV (reference sequence). J lost 4 bases, V lost 6 bases, and 14 bases had no gene match. The CDR3 contains 18 residues. The chain's CDR3 is CASSRRQGNHPYNSPLHF. In DNA, the CDR3 is TGTGCCAGCAGCCGACGACAGGGGAATCATCCTTATAATTCACCCCTCCACTTT.

This chain joins TRBV7-3 and TRBJ2-7; a possible D gene is TRBD1 (6 bases). The CDR3 extends over 14 amino acids. V was pared by 5 bases and J by 4 bases, with 15 bases between. Looked up from germline, CDR1 is SGHTA and CDR2 is FQGTGA. The CDR3 DNA reads as TGTGCCAGCAGCGTATCTCAGGGGACGTACGAGCAGTACTTC. Encoded protein: CASSVSQGTYEQYF.

V gene TRBV5-1 combines with J gene TRBJ2-6; no clear D gene. The CDR3 covers 17 residues. The V end lost 4 bases, the J end lost 0 bases, and 14 bases lay between the germline ends. Germline CDR1 and CDR2: SGHRS and YFSETQ. The CDR3: CASSRWAAISGANVLTF. For the CDR3, the DNA is TGCGCCAGCAGCAGATGGGCAGCCATCTCTGGGGCCAACGTCCTGACTTTC.

In this sample, this clone turned up once. The chain recombines TRBV28 with TRBJ2-1; 11 positions agree with TRBD2. The CDR3 runs to 15 residues. V lost 7 bases and J lost 7; bases outside the gene matches: 9. Germline loops: CDR1 MDHEN, CDR2 SYDVKM. The CDR3 loop reads CASNLAGGRFNEQFF. CDR3 nucleotide sequence: TGTGCCAGCAACTTAGCGGGGGGGCGGTTTAATGAGCAGTTCTTC.

The rearrangement links TRBV9 to TRBJ2-1; 9 positions agree with TRBD1. Germline lookup yields CDR1 SGDLS and CDR2 YYNGEE. V was pared by 3 bases and J by 5 bases, with 6 bases of the junction left unmatched. The CDR3 totals 15 residues. The CDR3, as DNA: TGTGCCAGCAGCGCTGGGGGGGACAGGGACAATGAGCAGTTCTTC. This translates into CASSAGGDRDNEQFF.

The V gene is TRBV6-5, the J gene TRBJ2-7; perhaps TRBD2 as D (6 bases). Per the germline V gene, CDR1 is MNHEY and CDR2 is SVGAGI. This CDR3 contains 15 residues. V shed 0 bases and J shed 4 bases, with 13 bases lying between them. The CDR3 DNA reads as TGTGCCAGCAGTTACTCGCTCGGAGGGACGTACGAGCAGTACTTC. Translated: CASSYSLGGTYEQYF.

This clone was found once. This chain joins TRBV15 and TRBJ1-2; D is undetermined. The CDR3 sequence is 13 residues long. Trimming left V 0 bases short and J 7 bases short, with 9 bases between. Germline-derived CDR1 and CDR2 are LNHNV and YYDKDF (reference sequence). The CDR3 loop reads CATSREPTFGYTF. For the CDR3, the DNA is TGTGCCACCAGCAGAGAACCCACATTTGGCTACACCTTC.

This chain joins TRBV29-1 and TRBJ1-5; the D gene is possibly TRBD1 (6 bases). CDR1 is SQVTM and CDR2 is ANQGSEA in the germline V gene. The CDR3 loop spans 14 amino acids. Trimming removed 8 bases from V and 3 bases from J, with 17 bases in between. CDR3 bases: TGCAGCACCCAGACAGGAGGTAACAATCAGCCCCAGCATTTT. Its translation: CSTQTGGNNQPQHF.

This clone was counted a single time. The rearrangement links TRBV19 to TRBJ2-2; 8 positions match TRBD2. The germline CDR1 and CDR2 sequences are LNHDA and SQIVND (reference sequence). The junction had 3 bases not matched to a gene; V was cut back by 5 bases and J by 1 base. The CDR3 contains 15 residues. CDR3 nucleotides: TGTGCCAGTAGTCGGGAGGGACAGAACACCGGGGAGCTGTTTTTT. Translated, it gives CASSREGQNTGELFF.

V and J are TRBV6-5 and TRBJ1-4; 8 bases agree with TRBD1. The CDR3 runs to 16 residues. From germline, CDR1 is MNHEY and CDR2 SVGAGI. The J segment lost 6 bases and the V segment lost 4 bases, leaving 10 bases of the junction unmatched. The CDR3 DNA reads TGTGCCAGCAGTTCCTCCTACAGGGGGGGTGATGAAAAACTGTTTTTT. Amino acids: CASSSSYRGGDEKLFF.

This clone was observed once. The genes are TRBV18 and TRBJ2-1, with TRBD1 matching over 9 bases. The CDR3 runs 17 residues. Per the germline V gene, CDR1 is KGHSH and CDR2 is LQKENI. Losses at the gene ends were 3 bases for V and 5 bases for J; bases not matched to a gene: 11. CDR3 protein: CASSPQYRGLTDNEQFF. CDR3 in DNA: TGTGCCAGCTCACCGCAATACAGGGGGCTTACGGACAATGAGCAGTTCTTC.